This entry lists 17 T cell receptor beta chains sequenced from one sample in a study of T cells after yellow fever vaccination. TCRdb re-called the 5' RACE reads through MiXCR, storing one row per CDR3 protein. The table shows 500,000 to 650,000 distinct CDR3 sequences, with approximately 13% occurring only once. This material consisted of PBMCs, taken on the day of the yellow fever booster vaccination. The receptors originated from a man aged 25 to 45 who received the YFV17D yellow fever vaccine.

This chain links TRBV7-6 with TRBJ2-1; 7 positions agree with TRBD2. There are 17 residues in the CDR3. CDR1 SGHVS and CDR2 FNYEAQ come from the germline V gene. V trimming: 1 base; J trimming: 1 base; junction bases outside the gene matches: 7. The CDR3 nucleotides are TGTGCCAGCAGCTTAGTCCCGGGAGGAGGTTCCTACAATGAGCAGTTCTTC. It is translated as CASSLVPGGGSYNEQFF. Complete variable domain (other parts from reference TRBV7-6 and TRBJ2-1): GAGVSQSPRYKVTKRGQDVALRCDPISGHVSLYWYRQALGQGPEFLTYFNYEAQQDKSGLPNDRFSAERPEGSISTLTIQRTEQRDSAMYRCASSLVPGGGSYNEQFFGPGTRLTVL.

This clonotype was picked up a small number of times. V and J are TRBV20-1 and TRBJ2-7; no firm D call. Looked up from germline, CDR1 is DFQATT and CDR2 is SNEGSKA (reference sequence). V lost 2 bases and J 0 bases, leaving 8 bases between the germline ends. The CDR3 covers 13 residues. As DNA, the CDR3 is TGCAGTGCTAGATTATCCAGCTCCTACGAGCAGTACTTC. Translating it yields CSARLSSSYEQYF.

This clonotype turned up a few times. The chain has TRBV4-3 and TRBJ1-4; D gene uncertain. The V end lost 0 bases, the J end lost 8 bases, and 4 bases lay between the germline ends. The CDR3 length is 12 residues. The germline V gene has CDR1 LGHNA and CDR2 YSLEER. The DNA for the CDR3 is TGCGCCAGCAGCCAAGAAAGGGAAAAACTGTTTTTT. This sequence encodes CASSQEREKLFF.

In its sample, this clonotype was seen a few times. V usage is TRBV6-2 or TRBV6-3 and J usage is TRBJ1-1; no clear D. Deletions cut 2 bases from V and 0 bases from J, with 7 bases between. Germline-derived CDR1 and CDR2 are MNHEY and SVGEGT. The CDR3 totals 14 residues. The CDR3 region is CASSYKVMNTEAFF. The CDR3 bases are TGTGCCAGCAGTTACAAGGTCATGAACACTGAAGCTTTCTTT.

This clonotype was seen more than once but under ten times. J is TRBJ2-7 and V is TRBV4-2; perhaps TRBD1 as D (5 bases). Between the trimmed V and J ends, which lost 4 bases and 7 bases, there was a span of 14 bases. Germline V gene data show CDR1 as LGHNA and CDR2 as YNFKEQ. The CDR3 contains 13 residues. As DNA, the CDR3 is TGTGCCAGCAGCCTTGGACATCTCGGTGAGCAGTACTTC. Translation gives CASSLGHLGEQYF.

The chain uses TRBV20-1 and TRBJ2-1, with TRBD2 matching 14 bases. The CDR3 totals 16 residues. Germline CDR1 reads DFQATT; CDR2 reads SNEGSKA (reference sequence). The ends lost 1 base at V and 6 bases at J; junction bases unmatched: 5. The DNA for the CDR3 is TGCAGTGCTAGAGGGACTAGCGGGAGGTGGGGCAATGAGCAGTTCTTC. Translated: CSARGTSGRWGNEQFF.

The chain has TRBV20-1 and TRBJ1-2, with a weak D call TRBD1 (6 bases). Germline lookup yields CDR1 DFQATT and CDR2 SNEGSKA (reference sequence). The CDR3 has 13 residues. The V end was cut by 1 base, the J end by 9 bases, with 15 bases between. CDR3 sequence (DNA): TGCAGTGCTAGAGTGGGGGGGCGGGGAAGCTACACCTTC. Protein: CSARVGGRGSYTF.

In this sample, this clonotype turned up a few times. V gene TRBV29-1 combines with J gene TRBJ2-3; no clear D. Germline V lookup: CDR1 SQVTM, CDR2 ANQGSEA. The ends were cut back, 4 bases at V and 2 bases at J, with 4 bases in the middle. This CDR3 has 11 residues. CDR3: CSVAYTDTQYF. The CDR3 nucleotides read TGCAGCGTTGCCTACACAGATACGCAGTATTTT.

The gene calls are TRBV30 and TRBJ2-3; D gene unclear. This CDR3 region has 15 residues. Trimming stripped 3 bases from V and 1 base from J, with 14 bases between. Germline loops: CDR1 GTSNPN, CDR2 SVGIG (reference sequence). CDR3 region: CAWRVGIAGTDTQYF. The CDR3 DNA follows: TGTGCCTGGAGGGTGGGGATAGCAGGCACAGATACGCAGTATTTT.

The rearrangement joins TRBV19 to TRBJ1-3; no definite D call. CDR3 length: 17 residues. V lost 7 bases to trimming and J lost 8 bases, with 27 bases between them. Germline lookup yields CDR1 LNHDA and CDR2 SQIVND (reference sequence). CDR3 sequence: CASIPRRGRSIRDTIYF. CDR3 in DNA: TGTGCCAGTATCCCTAGGCGCGGCCGAAGCATCAGAGACACCATATATTTT.

V gene TRBV12-3 or TRBV12-4 combines with J gene TRBJ2-3; TRBD1 or TRBD2 may be the D gene (5 bases each). The CDR3 is 14 amino acids. The germline V and J ends were trimmed by 5 bases and 2 bases, with 11 bases remaining between them. In nucleotides, the CDR3 is TGTGCCAGCAGTCGAGCGGACACCACAGATACGCAGTATTTT. Translated: CASSRADTTDTQYF.

The table lists this clonotype with a few counts. The chain uses TRBV9 and TRBJ2-7, with D maybe TRBD2 (6 bases). Germline CDR1 SGDLS, CDR2 YYNGEE. The CDR3 loop spans 15 amino acids. The V gene lost 0 bases and the J gene lost 0 bases, with 10 bases spanning the gap. The CDR3 nucleotides read TGTGCCAGCAGCGTAGCTGACGGGAGCTCCTACGAGCAGTACTTC. The encoded protein is CASSVADGSSYEQYF.

This clonotype was seen only a few times. This chain uses TRBV11-2 with TRBJ2-2; 9 bases map to TRBD2. Per the germline V gene, CDR1 is SGHAT and CDR2 is FQNNGV. V shed 2 bases and J 5 bases; nucleotides not matched to a gene: 3. This CDR3 spans 15 amino acids. This CDR3 is CASSLWTSETGELFF. Here the CDR3 DNA reads TGTGCCAGCAGCTTATGGACTAGCGAGACCGGGGAGCTGTTTTTT.

The gene calls are TRBV27 and TRBJ1-2; no firm D call. Trimming removed 0 bases at V and 5 bases at J, with 13 bases between. Germline loops: CDR1 MNHEY, CDR2 SMNVEV (reference sequence). There are 15 residues in the CDR3. CDR3 sequence: CASSLSRGADYGYTF. The DNA of the CDR3 is TGTGCCAGCAGTTTATCTAGAGGCGCTGATTATGGCTACACCTTC.

This clonotype was observed a handful of times. The gene calls are TRBV24-1 and TRBJ2-1, with D unresolved. Trimming shortened V by 9 bases and J by 5 bases, and 10 bases separated the two germline ends. Looked up from germline, CDR1 is KGHDR and CDR2 is SFDVKD. This CDR3 has 12 residues. Written as DNA, the CDR3 is TGTGCCACCCAGGACCAGAACAATGAGCAGTTCTTC. It specifies CATQDQNNEQFF.

The rearrangement links TRBV6-2 or TRBV6-3 to TRBJ2-7, with 13 bases aligning to TRBD2. This CDR3 region has 17 residues. V lost 5 bases, J lost 1 base, and 8 bases stayed unmatched. Germline CDR1 MNHEY, CDR2 SVGEGT. This CDR3 is CASSPGLAGDISYEQYF. The CDR3 nucleotides are TGTGCCAGCAGTCCAGGACTAGCGGGAGACATTTCCTACGAGCAGTACTTC.

This clonotype was picked up one time. The junction does not match germline at one end; this may be a read error. The V and J genes are TRBV20-1 and TRBJ1-1; the D gene is possibly TRBD1 (5 bases). Germline CDR1 and CDR2: DFQATT and SNEGSKA (reference sequence). This CDR3 has 14 amino acids. The CDR3 bases are TGCAGTGCTAGAGTTGAGGGGAAGGGCACTGTAGCTTTCTTT. Protein sequence: CSARVEGKGTVAFF.